A selection of T cell receptor beta chains follows, all from one sample in a study of regulatory T cells in long-lasting Graves disease. In TCRdb, the multiplex PCR reads were re-called with MiXCR into one record per CDR3 protein. The table lists under 500,000 distinct CDR3 sequences, around 21% of them singletons. The input for sequencing was peripheral blood mononuclear cells (PBMCs), taken when the disease was refractory, from a patient treated with antithyroid drugs. Every receptor here comes from a female donor with Graves disease. Each CDR3 is given with its conserved first and last residue. The D gene is left open where the match is weak. Size tells how often a clone was seen (once, few, many) or the class of an expanded clone, and some rows leave it out.

v_call,d_call,j_call,clone_size,cdr3_aa,cdr3_nt
TRBV6-1,NA,TRBJ2-2,few,CASSPPPLALVTGELFF,TGTGCCAGCAGTCCACCGCCCCTTGCCCTCGTAACCGGGGAGCTGTTTTTT
TRBV20-1,NA,TRBJ2-7,few,CSASGREYEQYF,TGCAGTGCTAGCGGGAGAGAATACGAGCAGTACTTC
TRBV11-2,NA,TRBJ1-3,NA,CASSLGGVWSGNTIYF,TGTGCCAGCAGCTTGGGGGGGGTTTGGTCCGGAAACACCATATATTTT
TRBV20-1,NA,TRBJ2-3,NA,CSASPSRADTQYF,TGCAGTGCTAGTCCTTCCCGCGCAGATACGCAGTATTTT
TRBV5-6,NA,TRBJ2-7,few,CASSLLRDGNPYEQYF,TGTGCCAGCAGCTTGCTACGGGACGGCAATCCCTACGAGCAGTACTTC
TRBV9,TRBD1,TRBJ2-7,few,CASSVLGQGSYEQYF,TGTGCCAGCAGCGTCCTTGGACAGGGCTCCTACGAGCAGTACTTC
TRBV7-2,NA,TRBJ1-4,many,CASSYVGRDEKLFF,TGTGCCAGCAGCTACGTAGGGAGGGACGAAAAACTGTTTTTT
TRBV29-1,NA,TRBJ1-4,NA,CSATSGEKLFF,TGCAGCGCGACCTCTGGTGAAAAACTGTTTTTT
TRBV6-1,NA,TRBJ2-2,many,CGAVERKNGELFF,TGTGGGGCGGTTGAGCGGAAGAACGGGGAGCTGTTTTTT
TRBV7-2,NA,TRBJ2-1,NA,CASSLVAAGPNNEQFF,TGTGCCAGCAGCTTAGTAGCGGCAGGACCTAACAATGAGCAGTTCTTC
TRBV19,TRBD2,TRBJ2-5,NA,CASSSQPGLAGSGQETQYF,TGTGCCAGTAGTTCCCAACCGGGACTAGCGGGATCGGGCCAAGAGACCCAGTACTTC
TRBV6-1,NA,TRBJ1-1,many,CASSEQGPGTEAFF,TGTGCCAGCAGTGAACAGGGGCCGGGGACTGAAGCTTTCTTT
TRBV5-1,TRBD1,TRBJ1-6,many,CASSLDGTGESPLHF,TGCGCCAGCAGCTTGGACGGGACAGGGGAATCACCCCTCCACTTT
TRBV12-3/TRBV12-4,NA,TRBJ2-2,NA,CASSLMVQDSTGELFF,TGTGCCAGCAGTTTAATGGTACAAGATAGTACCGGGGAGCTGTTTTTT
TRBV6-9,TRBD2,TRBJ2-7,NA,CASSYAMRPAGAGEQYF,TGTGCCAGCAGTTACGCTATGCGACCAGCGGGAGCTGGCGAGCAGTACTTC
TRBV5-4,NA,TRBJ2-3,NA,CASSLALFGAQYF,TGTGCCAGCAGCTTGGCCTTATTCGGGGCGCAGTATTTT
TRBV7-9,TRBD2,TRBJ2-7,NA,CASSLYGLAGVNEQYF,TGTGCCAGCAGCTTATACGGACTAGCGGGAGTGAACGAGCAGTACTTC
TRBV30,TRBD1,TRBJ1-2,NA,CAWSVIRDRGSHTF,TGTGCCTGGAGTGTAATTAGGGACAGGGGAAGCCACACCTTC
TRBV6-1,TRBD2,TRBJ2-7,NA,CASSPETSGSMDEQYF,TGTGCCAGCAGTCCCGAGACTAGCGGGAGTATGGACGAGCAGTACTTC
TRBV28,NA,TRBJ2-1,NA,CASSPSVYEQFF,TGTGCCAGCAGTCCGAGCGTCTATGAGCAGTTCTTC
TRBV11-2,NA,TRBJ1-1,many,CASSYRGPAEAFF,TGTGCCAGCAGCTATCGGGGGCCGGCGGAAGCTTTCTTT
TRBV7-8,NA,TRBJ2-5,many,CASSLGPGPETQYF,TGTGCCAGCAGCTTAGGCCCAGGGCCGGAGACCCAGTACTTC
TRBV28,TRBD2,TRBJ2-3,NA,CASSPLLAGEGADTQYF,TGTGCCAGCAGTCCGCTCCTAGCTGGGGAGGGTGCAGATACGCAGTATTTT
TRBV10-3,NA,TRBJ1-2,few,CAIRGGDSAYGYTF,TGTGCCATCAGGGGAGGCGACAGCGCGTATGGCTACACCTTC